A single count supports the clone carrying this T cell receptor beta chain. The data were obtained in a study of cytomegalovirus exposure and HLA in healthy donors. The CDR3 sequence is 16 residues long. The germline gives CDR1 SNHLY, CDR2 FYNNEI. V was trimmed by 6 bases and J by 3 bases, leaving 20 bases between them. The PCR contained 60 Vbeta and 13 Jbeta primers. The assay was immunoSEQ multiplex PCR, and TCRdb's table has in-frame clones only and misses some. The repertoire holds over 100,000 clones, about 78% seen once, with approximately 1.5% in the top ten. The clonotype was recovered from a female donor in good health and CMV-seronegative. The sequenced material came from PBMCs. The chain recombines TRBV2 with TRBJ1-1; D gene ambiguous. CDR3 nucleotides: TGTGCCAGCAGCCCACCCGCGGCCCCGTGGCACACTGAAGCTTTCTTT. This encodes CASSPPAAPWHTEAFF. Based on the CDR3 plus reference TRBV2 and TRBJ1-1, the full variable domain is EPEVTQTPSHQVTQMGQEVILRCVPISNHLYFYWYRQILGQKVEFLVSFYNNEISEKSEIFDDQFSVERPDGSNFTLKIRSTKLEDSAMYFCASSPPAAPWHTEAFFGQGTRLTVV.